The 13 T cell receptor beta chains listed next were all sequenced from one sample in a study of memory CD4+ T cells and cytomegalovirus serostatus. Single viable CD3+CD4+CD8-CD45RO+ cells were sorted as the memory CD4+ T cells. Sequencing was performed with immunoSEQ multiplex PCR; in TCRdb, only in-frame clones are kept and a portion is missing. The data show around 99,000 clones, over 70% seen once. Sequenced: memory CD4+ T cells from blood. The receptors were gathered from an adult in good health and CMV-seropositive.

The CDR3 here is CASSLGLAGAQETQYF. CDR3 nucleotide sequence: TGCGCCAGCAGCCTAGGACTAGCGGGGGCTCAAGAGACCCAGTACTTC. This chain uses TRBV5-1 with TRBJ2-5, with 13 bases fitting TRBD2. Germline values: CDR1 SGHRS, CDR2 YFSETQ. V lost 4 bases, J lost 2 bases, and 5 bases stayed unmatched. CDR3 size: 16 residues. Based on the CDR3 plus reference TRBV5-1 and TRBJ2-5, the full variable domain is KAGVTQTPRYLIKTRGQQVTLSCSPISGHRSVSWYQQTPGQGLQFLFEYFSETQRNKGNFPGRFSGRQFSNSRSEMNVSTLELGDSALYLCASSLGLAGAQETQYFGPGTRLLVL.

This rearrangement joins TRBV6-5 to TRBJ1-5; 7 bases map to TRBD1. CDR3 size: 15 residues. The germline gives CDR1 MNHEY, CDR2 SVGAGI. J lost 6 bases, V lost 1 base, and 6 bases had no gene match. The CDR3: CASSYYPGGSQPQHF. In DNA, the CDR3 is TGTGCCAGCAGTTACTACCCAGGGGGATCTCAGCCCCAGCATTTT.

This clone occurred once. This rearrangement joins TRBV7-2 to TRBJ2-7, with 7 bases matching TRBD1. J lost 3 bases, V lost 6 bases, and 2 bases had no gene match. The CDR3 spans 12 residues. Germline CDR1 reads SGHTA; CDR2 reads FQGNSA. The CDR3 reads CASSWDSYEQYF. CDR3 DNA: TGTGCCAGCAGTTGGGACAGCTACGAGCAGTACTTC.

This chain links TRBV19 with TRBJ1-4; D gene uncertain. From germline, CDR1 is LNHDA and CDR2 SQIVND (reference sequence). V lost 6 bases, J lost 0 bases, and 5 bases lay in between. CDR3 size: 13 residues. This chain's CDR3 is CASRVTTNEKLFF. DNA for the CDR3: TGTGCCAGTAGAGTCACAACTAATGAAAAACTGTTTTTT.

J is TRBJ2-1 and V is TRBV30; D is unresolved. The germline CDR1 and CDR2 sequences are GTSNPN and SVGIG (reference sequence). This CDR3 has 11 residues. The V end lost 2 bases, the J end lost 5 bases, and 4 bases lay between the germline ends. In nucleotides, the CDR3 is TGTGCCTGGAGTAAGAACAATGAGCAGTTCTTC. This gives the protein CAWSKNNEQFF. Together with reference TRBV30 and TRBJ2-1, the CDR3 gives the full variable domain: SQTIHQWPATLVQPVGSPLSLECTVEGTSNPNLYWYRQAAGRGLQLLFYSVGIGQISSEVPQNLSASRPQDRQFILSSKKLLLSDSGFYLCAWSKNNEQFFGPGTRLTVL.

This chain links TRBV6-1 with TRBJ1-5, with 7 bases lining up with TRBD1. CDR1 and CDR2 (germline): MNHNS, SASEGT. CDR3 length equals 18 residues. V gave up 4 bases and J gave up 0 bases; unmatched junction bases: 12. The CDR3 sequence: CASSARRQGVDSNQPQHF. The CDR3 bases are TGTGCCAGCAGTGCCAGGCGGCAGGGGGTAGATAGCAATCAGCCCCAGCATTTT.

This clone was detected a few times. As DNA, the CDR3 is TGTGCCAGCAGCTATGGGTACTTCGAGACCCAGTACTTC. The encoded protein is CASSYGYFETQYF. The genes are TRBV7-3 and TRBJ2-5, with unresolved D. Trimming removed 4 bases from V and 5 bases from J, with 11 bases in between. The V gene's germline CDR1 is SGHTA and CDR2 FQGTGA. The CDR3 loop spans 13 amino acids.

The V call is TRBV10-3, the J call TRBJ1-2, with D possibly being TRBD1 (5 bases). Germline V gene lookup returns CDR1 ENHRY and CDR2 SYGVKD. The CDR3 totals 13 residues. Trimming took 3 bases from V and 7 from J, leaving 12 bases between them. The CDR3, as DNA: TGTGCCATCAGTGAAATAGTCGGGGGTGGCTACACCTTC. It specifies CAISEIVGGGYTF.

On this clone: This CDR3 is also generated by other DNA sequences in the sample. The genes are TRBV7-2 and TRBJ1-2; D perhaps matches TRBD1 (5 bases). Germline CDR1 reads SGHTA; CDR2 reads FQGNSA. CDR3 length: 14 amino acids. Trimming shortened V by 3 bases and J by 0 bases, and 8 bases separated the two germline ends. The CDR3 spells CASSLGGANYGYTF. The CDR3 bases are TGTGCCAGCAGCTTGGGAGGGGCTAACTATGGCTACACCTTC.

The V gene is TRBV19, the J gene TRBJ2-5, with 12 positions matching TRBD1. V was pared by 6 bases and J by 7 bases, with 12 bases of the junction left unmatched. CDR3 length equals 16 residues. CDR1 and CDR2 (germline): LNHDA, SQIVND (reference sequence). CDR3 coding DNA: TGTGCCAGTAGGCCCTCCGGGACAGGGGGCGTTACGACCCAGTACTTC. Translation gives CASRPSGTGGVTTQYF.

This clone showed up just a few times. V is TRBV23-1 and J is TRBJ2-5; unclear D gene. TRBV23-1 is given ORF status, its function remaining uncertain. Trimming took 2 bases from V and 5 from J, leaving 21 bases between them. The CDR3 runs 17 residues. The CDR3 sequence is CASSQRTGPPRMETQYF. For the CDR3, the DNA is TGCGCCAGCAGTCAACGAACCGGACCCCCGAGGATGGAGACCCAGTACTTC.

The CDR3 reads CASSYYTDTQYF. The CDR3 region has the DNA TGTGCCAGCAGCTATTACACAGATACGCAGTATTTT. The gene calls are TRBV7-6 and TRBJ2-3; D is unresolved. CDR1 is SGHVS, CDR2 FNYEAQ, per germline. V dropped 4 bases and J dropped 2 bases, with 4 bases sitting between them. This CDR3 has 12 residues. Drawing the rest from reference TRBV7-6 and TRBJ2-3, the complete variable domain is GAGVSQSPRYKVTKRGQDVALRCDPISGHVSLYWYRQALGQGPEFLTYFNYEAQQDKSGLPNDRFSAERPEGSISTLTIQRTEQRDSAMYRCASSYYTDTQYFGPGTRLTVL.

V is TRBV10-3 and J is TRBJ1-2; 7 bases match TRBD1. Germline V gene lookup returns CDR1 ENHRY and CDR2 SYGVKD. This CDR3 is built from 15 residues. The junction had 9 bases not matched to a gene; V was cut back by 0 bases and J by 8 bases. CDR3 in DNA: TGTGCCATCAGTGAGTCGAGTGGGCGGACAGGAGGCTACACCTTC. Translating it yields CAISESSGRTGGYTF.